There are many counts of the clone carrying this T cell receptor beta chain. The antigen is not known. The entry originates in a study of tumor and adjacent non-tumor tissue in lung cancer. This sample's RNA came from whole unsorted tissue. This non-tumor lung sample came from over 3 cm beyond the tumor edge. TCRbeta libraries were built with three rounds of nested PCR, modified from ARM-PCR. TCRdb processed the multiplex PCR reads anew with MiXCR; each CDR3 protein has one entry. The data show 47,000 or so distinct CDR3 sequences, roughly 60% seen once. Study-level points and caveats: Tumor repertoires had a smaller top 100 clone share than normal lung. Tumor TCR diversity, when higher, was linked to shorter survival.

The sequence was collected from an older woman with non-small cell lung cancer. Sequenced material: distant non-tumor lung tissue.

CDR3 sequence: CASSPDSGYGYTF. The CDR3 bases are TGTGCCAGCAGTCCGGACAGCGGCTATGGCTACACCTTC. The chain joins TRBV6-6 to TRBJ1-2; D perhaps matches TRBD1 (6 bases). From germline, CDR1 is MNHNY and CDR2 SVGAGI (reference sequence). V lost 5 bases to trimming and J lost 4 bases, with 11 bases between them. The CDR3 spans 13 residues.